The clone carrying this T cell receptor beta chain appeared a few times. Each CDR3 protein gets one entry after TCRdb re-called the reads with MiXCR. The sample carries about 400,000 distinct CDR3 sequences, approximately 18% recorded once. The data derive from a study of T cell repertoires in cytomegalovirus infection. The CDR3 is 18 amino acids. V was pared by 6 bases and J by 7 bases, with 30 bases between. The TCR was taken from a human donor in good health (CMV status not recorded). Some clones in this sample may be carry-over from other donors' samples. Input material: PBMCs. The V gene is TRBV12-3 or TRBV12-4, the J gene TRBJ2-5; possible D gene TRBD2, 7 bases. The CDR3 region is CASSRKKKRGGDVGTQYF. The DNA for the CDR3 is TGTGCCAGCAGCCGCAAGAAAAAGAGGGGGGGGGATGTGGGGACCCAGTACTTC.